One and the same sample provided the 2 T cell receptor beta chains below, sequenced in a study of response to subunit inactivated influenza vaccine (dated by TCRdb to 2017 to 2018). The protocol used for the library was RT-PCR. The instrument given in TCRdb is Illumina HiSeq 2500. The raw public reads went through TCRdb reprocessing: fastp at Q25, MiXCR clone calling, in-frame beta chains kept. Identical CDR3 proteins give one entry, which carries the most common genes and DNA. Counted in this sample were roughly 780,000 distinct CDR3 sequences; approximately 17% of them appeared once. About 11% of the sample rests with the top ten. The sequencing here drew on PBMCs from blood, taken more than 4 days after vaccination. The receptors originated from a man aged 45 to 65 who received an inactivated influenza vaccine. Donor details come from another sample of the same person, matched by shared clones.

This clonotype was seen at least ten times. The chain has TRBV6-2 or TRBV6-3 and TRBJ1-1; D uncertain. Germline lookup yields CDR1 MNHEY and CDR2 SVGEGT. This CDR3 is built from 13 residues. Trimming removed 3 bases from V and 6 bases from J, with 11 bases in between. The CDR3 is CASSYRYGPEAFF. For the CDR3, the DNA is TGTGCCAGCAGTTATAGGTACGGACCTGAAGCTTTCTTT.

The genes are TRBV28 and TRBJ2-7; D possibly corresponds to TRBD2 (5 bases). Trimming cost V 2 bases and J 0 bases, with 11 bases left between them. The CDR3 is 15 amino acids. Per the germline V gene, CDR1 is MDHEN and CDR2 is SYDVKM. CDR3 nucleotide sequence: TGTGCCAGCAGTTTAGGTAGCGCCGGCTCCTACGAGCAGTACTTC. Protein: CASSLGSAGSYEQYF.